A selection of T cell receptor beta chains follows, all from one sample in a study of cytomegalovirus exposure and HLA in healthy donors. Sequencing was performed with immunoSEQ multiplex PCR; in TCRdb, only in-frame clones are kept and a portion is missing. The top ten hold 0.55% to 0.85% of the sample, which has about 130,000 clones, 81% seen once. The sequenced sample consisted of PBMCs. The receptor source for this set is a man younger than 30 in good health and CMV-seronegative. CDR3s include the opening cysteine and the closing phenylalanine or tryptophan. Each record gives: clone size, J gene, D gene, V gene, CDR3 protein, CDR3 DNA. D genes are given only for firm matches. A row's size may be missing; if present it is once, few, many or a size class.

>-|TRBJ2-1|TRBD2|TRBV7-9
CASSSGLAVYNEQFF
TGTGCCAGCAGCTCGGGACTAGCGGTTTACAATGAGCAGTTCTTC
>few|TRBJ1-4|TRBD1|TRBV7-2
CASSPSGQAYEKLFF
TGTGCCAGCAGCCCATCGGGACAGGCTTATGAAAAACTGTTTTTT
>-|TRBJ1-6|TRBD1|TRBV5-4
CASSQVTGDSPLHF
TGTGCCAGCAGCCAAGTGACAGGGGATTCACCCCTCCACTTT
>-|TRBJ1-5|-|TRBV19
CASSIRVGNQPQHF
TGTGCCAGTAGTATCAGGGTAGGAAATCAGCCCCAGCATTTT
>-|TRBJ1-1|-|TRBV19
CASSIITGSTEAFF
TGTGCCAGTAGTATTATTACAGGGTCCACTGAAGCTTTCTTT
>-|TRBJ2-7|-|TRBV19
CASSVFAGFYEQYF
TGTGCCAGTAGTGTTTTTGCAGGGTTCTACGAGCAGTACTTC
>-|TRBJ2-5|TRBD2|TRBV7-9
CASSLGLAGGLRQETQYF
TGTGCCAGCAGCTTAGGTCTAGCGGGGGGCCTTCGGCAAGAGACCCAGTACTTC
>-|TRBJ1-1|-|TRBV10-1
CASSAGAGVQTEAFF
TGCGCCAGCAGTGCCGGGGCGGGGGTACAGACTGAAGCTTTCTTT
>-|TRBJ2-2|-|TRBV6-6
CASSPHGGGGELFF
TGTGCCAGCAGCCCTCACGGTGGAGGCGGGGAGCTGTTTTTT
>-|TRBJ1-2|-|TRBV30
CAWVAFGTKFHTF
-
>-|TRBJ1-1|-|TRBV19
CASSTTTRNTEAFF
TGTGCCAGTAGTACGACGACAAGAAACACTGAAGCTTTCTTT
>-|TRBJ2-7|-|TRBV27
CASRPKGFLHEQYF
TGTGCCAGCAGGCCGAAGGGGTTCCTCCACGAGCAGTACTTC
>-|TRBJ2-7|-|TRBV29-1
CSVEQGPYEQYF
TGCAGCGTTGAGCAGGGGCCCTACGAGCAGTACTTC
>-|TRBJ1-5|TRBD1|TRBV6-1
CASSEVDRVGNQPQHF
TGTGCCAGCAGTGAGGTAGACAGGGTTGGAAATCAGCCCCAGCATTTT
>-|TRBJ2-7|-|TRBV7-9
CASSGHPNYEQYF
TGTGCCAGCTCTGGACACCCTAACTACGAGCAGTACTTC
>-|TRBJ1-6|TRBD1|TRBV18
CASSPQGANDSPLHF
TGTGCCAGCTCACCACAGGGGGCGAACGATTCACCCCTCCACTTT
>-|TRBJ1-4|TRBD1|TRBV7-6
CASSLTGGVNEKLFF
TGTGCCAGCAGCTTGACAGGGGGCGTTAATGAAAAACTGTTTTTT
>once|TRBJ2-5|-|TRBV9
CASSVADPGYQETQYF
TGTGCCAGCAGCGTAGCAGATCCGGGGTACCAAGAGACCCAGTACTTC
>few|TRBJ2-3|-|TRBV6-1
CASSEVGVLFTDTQYF
TGTGCCAGCAGTGAAGTAGGAGTCCTATTCACAGATACGCAGTATTTT
>-|TRBJ1-4|TRBD1|TRBV6-6
CASSPRTGEEKLFF
TGTGCCAGCAGCCCCCGGACAGGGGAGGAAAAACTGTTTTTT
>few|TRBJ1-2|-|TRBV12-5
CASGAGVLKGRGYGYTF
TGTGCTAGTGGTGCGGGGGTCCTCAAAGGAAGGGGGTATGGCTACACCTTC
>-|TRBJ1-5|-|TRBV4-1
CASSQAGNSNQPQHF
TGCGCCAGCAGCCAGGCCGGGAACAGCAATCAGCCCCAGCATTTT
>-|TRBJ1-1|TRBD1|TRBV5-4
CASSLTGGLNTEAFF
TGTGCCAGCAGCTTAACAGGGGGTTTGAACACTGAAGCTTTCTTT
>-|TRBJ2-4|TRBD2|TRBV7-8
CASSFSGENIQYF
TGTGCCAGCAGCTTCAGCGGGGAAAACATTCAGTACTTC
>once|TRBJ2-5|-|TRBV5-4
CASSLGSRAAGQETQYF
TGTGCCAGCAGCCTCGGATCGAGGGCCGCGGGCCAAGAGACCCAGTACTTC
>-|TRBJ2-7|-|TRBV21-1
CASSKEDRDRDYEQYF
TGTGCCAGCAGCAAAGAAGATCGGGACAGGGACTACGAGCAGTACTTC
>few|TRBJ2-7|-|TRBV6-5
CASTSPGGYEQYF
TGTGCCAGCACCTCCCCCGGCGGCTACGAGCAGTACTTC
>-|TRBJ1-1|-|TRBV5-1
CASSLDGYTEAFF
TGCGCCAGCAGCTTGGATGGCTACACTGAAGCTTTCTTT
>-|TRBJ1-5|-|TRBV5-4
CASSLSGDQPQHF
TGTGCCAGCAGCCTCAGTGGAGATCAGCCCCAGCATTTT
>once|TRBJ1-1|-|TRBV7-2
CASSPPVPTEAFF
TGTGCCAGCAGCCCCCCAGTTCCCACTGAAGCTTTCTTT
>-|TRBJ1-1|TRBD1|TRBV4-3
CASSRVQGSMTEAFF
TGCGCCAGCAGCCGTGTACAGGGGTCTATGACTGAAGCTTTCTTT
>once|TRBJ1-1|TRBD1|TRBV5-8
CASSLVLWDRGRAFF
TGTGCCAGCAGCTTGGTGCTTTGGGACAGGGGTCGGGCTTTCTTT
>-|TRBJ1-1|-|TRBV7-9
CASSLGGGGEAFF
TGTGCCAGCAGCTTGGGGGGAGGGGGAGAAGCTTTCTTT
>-|TRBJ1-6|-|TRBV19
CASTLDGGGVNSPLHF
TGTGCCAGTACCCTTGACGGGGGGGGCGTGAATTCACCCCTCCACTTT
>-|TRBJ1-1|-|TRBV7-3
CASSLTVRYEAFF
TGTGCCAGCAGCTTAACGGTTAGATATGAAGCTTTCTTT
>-|TRBJ2-2|-|TRBV9
CASSVAQGRTGELFF
TGTGCCAGCAGCGTAGCACAGGGAAGGACCGGGGAGCTGTTTTTT
>-|TRBJ2-2|-|TRBV29-1
CSVGTAGNSNTGELFF
TGCAGCGTTGGGACAGCCGGAAACTCGAACACCGGGGAGCTGTTTTTT